This TCR beta chain is drawn from a study of blood T cell repertoires in COVID-19. Looking at the study overall: Sites across the United States, Italy and Spain contributed samples from acute and convalescent COVID-19. PBMCs, B-cell-depleted T cells, or T cells were the source of the cDNA or gDNA that made up the material.

Assay used: immunoSEQ multiplex PCR; TCRdb lists only in-frame clones, some missing. This table holds approximately 330,000 clones, 90% found once. There are 17 residues in the CDR3. With V trimmed by 4 bases and J by 0 bases, 5 bases remained unmatched. Germline lookup yields CDR1 KGHSH and CDR2 LQKENI. This clone was counted once. Sequenced: peripheral blood. The TCR was taken from a woman between 40 and 55 years old with COVID-19, enrolled during active disease. The chain has TRBV18 and TRBJ1-6; 8 bases fit TRBD1. CDR3 nucleotide sequence: TGTGCCAGCTCACAAAGACAGGGGAGCTCCTATAATTCACCCCTCCACTTT. Encoded protein: CASSQRQGSSYNSPLHF.